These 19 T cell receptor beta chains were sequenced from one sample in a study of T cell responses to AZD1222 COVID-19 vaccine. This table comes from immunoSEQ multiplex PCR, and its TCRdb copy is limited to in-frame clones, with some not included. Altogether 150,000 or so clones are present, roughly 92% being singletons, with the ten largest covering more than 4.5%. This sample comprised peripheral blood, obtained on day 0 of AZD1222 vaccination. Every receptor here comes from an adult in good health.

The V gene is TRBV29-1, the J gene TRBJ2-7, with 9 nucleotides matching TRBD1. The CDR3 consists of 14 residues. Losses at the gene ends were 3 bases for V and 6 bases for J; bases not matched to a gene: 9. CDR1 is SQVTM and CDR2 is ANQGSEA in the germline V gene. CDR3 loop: CSVEMGTGFGEQYF. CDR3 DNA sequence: TGCAGCGTTGAGATGGGGACAGGGTTTGGCGAGCAGTACTTC.

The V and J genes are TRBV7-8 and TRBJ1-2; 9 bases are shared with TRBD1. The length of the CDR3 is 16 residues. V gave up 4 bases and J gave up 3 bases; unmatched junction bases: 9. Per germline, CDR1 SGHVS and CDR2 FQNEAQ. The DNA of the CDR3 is TGTGCCAGCAGCTCCCACGCAAGGACAGGGGACTATGGCTACACCTTC. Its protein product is CASSSHARTGDYGYTF.

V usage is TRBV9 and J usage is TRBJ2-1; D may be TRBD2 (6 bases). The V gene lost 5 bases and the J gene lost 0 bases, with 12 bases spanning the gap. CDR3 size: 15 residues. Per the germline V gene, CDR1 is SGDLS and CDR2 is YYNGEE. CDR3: CASSTGGSSYNEQFF. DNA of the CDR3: TGTGCCAGCAGTACCGGGGGTAGCTCCTACAATGAGCAGTTCTTC. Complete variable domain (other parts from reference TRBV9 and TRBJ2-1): DSGVTQTPKHLITATGQRVTLRCSPRSGDLSVYWYQQSLDQGLQFLIQYYNGEERAKGNILERFSAQQFPDLHSELNLSSLELGDSALYFCASSTGGSSYNEQFFGPGTRLTVL.

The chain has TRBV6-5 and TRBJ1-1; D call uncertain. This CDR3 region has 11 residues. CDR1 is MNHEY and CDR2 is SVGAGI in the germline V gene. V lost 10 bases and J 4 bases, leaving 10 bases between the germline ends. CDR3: CATFAGTEAFF. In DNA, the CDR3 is TGTGCCACTTTCGCGGGCACTGAAGCTTTCTTT.

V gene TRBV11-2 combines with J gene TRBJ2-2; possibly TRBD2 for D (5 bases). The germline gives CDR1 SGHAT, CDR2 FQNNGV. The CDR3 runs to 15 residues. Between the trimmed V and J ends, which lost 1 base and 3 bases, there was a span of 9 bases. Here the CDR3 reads CASSLVYGDTGELFF. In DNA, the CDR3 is TGTGCCAGCAGCTTAGTGTACGGGGACACCGGGGAGCTGTTTTTT.

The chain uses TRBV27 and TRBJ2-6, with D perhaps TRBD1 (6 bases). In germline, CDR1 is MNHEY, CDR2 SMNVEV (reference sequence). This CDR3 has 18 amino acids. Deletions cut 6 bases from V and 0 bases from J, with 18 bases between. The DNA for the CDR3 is TGTGCCAGCAGCCTACTACAGGGACCAAGCTCTGGGGCCAACGTCCTGACTTTC. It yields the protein CASSLLQGPSSGANVLTF.

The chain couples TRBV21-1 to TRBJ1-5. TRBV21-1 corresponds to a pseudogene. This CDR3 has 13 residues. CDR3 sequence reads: CASSKEPDQPQHF. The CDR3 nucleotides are TGTGCCAGCAGCAAAGAGCCCGATCAGCCCCAGCATTTT.

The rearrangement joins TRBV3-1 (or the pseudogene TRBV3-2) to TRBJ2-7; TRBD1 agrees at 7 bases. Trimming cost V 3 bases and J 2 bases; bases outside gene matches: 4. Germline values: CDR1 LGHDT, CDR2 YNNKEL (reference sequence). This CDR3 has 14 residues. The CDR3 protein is CASSHRTGTYEQYF. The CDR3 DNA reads TGTGCCAGCAGCCATCGGACAGGAACCTACGAGCAGTACTTC.

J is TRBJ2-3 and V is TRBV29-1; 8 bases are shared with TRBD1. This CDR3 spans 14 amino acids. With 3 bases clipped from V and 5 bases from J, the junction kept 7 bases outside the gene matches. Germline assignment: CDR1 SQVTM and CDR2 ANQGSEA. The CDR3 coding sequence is TGCAGCGTTGAGGACAGGGAGGTTTTAGATACGCAGTATTTT. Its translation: CSVEDREVLDTQYF.

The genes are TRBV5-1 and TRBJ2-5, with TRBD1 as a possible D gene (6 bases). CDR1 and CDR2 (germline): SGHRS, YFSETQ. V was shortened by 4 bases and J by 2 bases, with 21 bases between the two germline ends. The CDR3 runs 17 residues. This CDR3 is CASSRKPPLTGQETQYF. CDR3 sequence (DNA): TGCGCCAGCAGCCGGAAACCGCCGCTTACAGGGCAAGAGACCCAGTACTTC.

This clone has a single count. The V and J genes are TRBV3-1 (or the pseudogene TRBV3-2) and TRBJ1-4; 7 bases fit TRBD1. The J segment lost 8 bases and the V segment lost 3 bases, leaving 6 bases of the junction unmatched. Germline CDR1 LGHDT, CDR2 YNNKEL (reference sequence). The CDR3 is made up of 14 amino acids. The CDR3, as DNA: TGTGCCAGCAGCCAGGCAGGGGGAGGCGAAAAACTGTTTTTT. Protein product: CASSQAGGGEKLFF.

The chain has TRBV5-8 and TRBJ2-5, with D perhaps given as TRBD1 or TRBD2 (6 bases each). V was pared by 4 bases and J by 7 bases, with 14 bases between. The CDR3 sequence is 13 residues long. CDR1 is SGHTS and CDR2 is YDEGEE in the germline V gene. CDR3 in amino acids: CASSHAGGPTQYF. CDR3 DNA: TGTGCCAGCAGCCATGCTGGGGGGCCGACCCAGTACTTC. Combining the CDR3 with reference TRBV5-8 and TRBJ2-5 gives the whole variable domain EAGVTQSPTHLIKTRGQQATLRCSPISGHTSVYWYQQALGLGLQFLLWYDEGEERNRGNFPPRFSGRQFPNYSSELNVNALELEDSALYLCASSHAGGPTQYFGPGTRLLVL.

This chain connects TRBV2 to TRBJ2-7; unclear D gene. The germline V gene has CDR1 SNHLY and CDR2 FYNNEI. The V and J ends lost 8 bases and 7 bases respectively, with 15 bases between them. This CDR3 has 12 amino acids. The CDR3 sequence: CASLTSLGEQYF. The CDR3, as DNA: TGTGCCAGCTTGACATCCTTGGGGGAGCAGTACTTC.

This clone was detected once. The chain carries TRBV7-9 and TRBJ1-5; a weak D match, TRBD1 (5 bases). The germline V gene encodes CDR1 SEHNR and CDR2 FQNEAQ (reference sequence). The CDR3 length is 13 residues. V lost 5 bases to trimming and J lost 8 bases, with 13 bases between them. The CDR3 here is CASSARELEPQHF. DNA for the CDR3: TGTGCCAGCAGCGCCAGGGAATTGGAGCCCCAGCATTTT.

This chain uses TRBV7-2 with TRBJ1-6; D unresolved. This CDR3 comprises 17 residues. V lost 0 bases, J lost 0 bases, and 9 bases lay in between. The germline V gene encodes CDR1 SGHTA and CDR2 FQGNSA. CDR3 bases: TGTGCCAGCAGCTTAGCTGTTATAAGCTCCTATAATTCACCCCTCCACTTT. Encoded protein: CASSLAVISSYNSPLHF.

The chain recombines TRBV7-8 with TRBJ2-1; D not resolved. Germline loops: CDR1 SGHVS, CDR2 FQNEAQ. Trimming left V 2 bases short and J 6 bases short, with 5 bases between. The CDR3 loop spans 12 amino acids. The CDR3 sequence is CASSLIVNEQFF. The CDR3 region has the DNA TGTGCCAGCAGCTTAATCGTCAATGAGCAGTTCTTC.

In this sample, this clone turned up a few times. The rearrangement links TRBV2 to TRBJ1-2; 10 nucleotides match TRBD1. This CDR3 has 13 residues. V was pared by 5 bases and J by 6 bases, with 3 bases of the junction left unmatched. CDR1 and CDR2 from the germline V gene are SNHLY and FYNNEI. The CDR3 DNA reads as TGTGCCAGCAGTCCGGGACAGGGGAATGGCTACACCTTC. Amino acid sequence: CASSPGQGNGYTF.

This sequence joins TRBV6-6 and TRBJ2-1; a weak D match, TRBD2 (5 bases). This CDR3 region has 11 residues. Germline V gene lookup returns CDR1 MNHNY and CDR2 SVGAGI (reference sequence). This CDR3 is CATEVYNEQFF. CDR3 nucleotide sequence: TGTGCTACGGAGGTTTACAATGAGCAGTTCTTC.

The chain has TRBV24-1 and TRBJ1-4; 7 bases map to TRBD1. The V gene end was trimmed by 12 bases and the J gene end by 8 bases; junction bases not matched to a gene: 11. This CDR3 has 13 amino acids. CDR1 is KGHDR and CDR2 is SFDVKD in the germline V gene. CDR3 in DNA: TGTGCCGTGAAGGACAGGTCGACGGAAAAACTGTTTTTT. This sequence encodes CAVKDRSTEKLFF.